This is a list of T cell receptor beta chains from one sample in a study of response to subunit inactivated influenza vaccine. One entry per CDR3 protein results from TCRdb running MiXCR on the RT-PCR reads. This sample has around 530,000 distinct CDR3 sequences; roughly 10% occur once, and the top ten carry roughly 10%. The sequenced sample was PBMCs from blood, obtained on the day of vaccination. These receptors were collected from a man over 45 who received an inactivated influenza vaccine. Both conserved end residues are part of each CDR3. The D gene is left open where the match is weak. Rows may omit the clone size; those that give it use once, few, many or a size class.

>TRBV20-1|TRBD2|TRBJ2-7|.
CSASYPGLAYEQYF
TGCAGTGCTTCTTACCCGGGACTAGCCTACGAGCAGTACTTC
>TRBV7-8|.|TRBJ2-1|many
CASSPGPPYNEQFF
TGTGCCAGCAGCCCCGGACCGCCGTACAATGAGCAGTTCTTC
>TRBV5-6|.|TRBJ2-7|few
CASSSQVDISYYEQYF
TGTGCCAGCAGCTCCCAGGTCGACATTTCATACTACGAGCAGTACTTC
>TRBV10-3|.|TRBJ1-2|few
CAISESFRGVGYTF
TGTGCCATCAGTGAGTCGTTTCGGGGAGTCGGCTACACCTTC
>TRBV24-1|.|TRBJ2-7|few
CATSDLGGAKVYEQYF
TGTGCCACCAGTGATCTGGGAGGTGCCAAGGTCTACGAGCAGTACTTC
>TRBV12-3/TRBV12-4|.|TRBJ2-1|few
CASIPWEARTYNEQFF
TGTGCCAGCATCCCCTGGGAGGCCAGGACCTACAATGAGCAGTTCTTC
>TRBV4-2|TRBD2|TRBJ2-5|few
CASSQDLSGAMQETQYF
TGTGCCAGCAGCCAAGATCTTAGCGGGGCCATGCAAGAGACCCAGTACTTC
>TRBV5-4|.|TRBJ2-1|few
CASSLSQGGNEQFF
TGTGCCAGCAGCTTGAGTCAGGGTGGGAATGAGCAGTTCTTC
>TRBV7-9|TRBD1|TRBJ2-1|.
CASSPQTGVELYEQFF
TGTGCCAGCAGCCCACAGACAGGGGTTGAACTTTATGAGCAGTTCTTC
>TRBV19|.|TRBJ2-1|.
CASSIKDMSSYNEQFF
TGTGCCAGTAGTATTAAGGACATGAGCTCCTACAATGAGCAGTTCTTC
>TRBV28|.|TRBJ2-3|.
CASRTASPDTQYF
TGTGCCAGCAGGACAGCCAGCCCCGATACGCAGTATTTT
>TRBV20-1|TRBD1|TRBJ1-2|few
CSARDRSYGYTF
TGCAGTGCTCGGGACAGGTCCTATGGCTACACCTTC
>TRBV9|TRBD2|TRBJ2-5|few
CASSVGLAPYQETQYF
TGTGCCAGCAGCGTAGGACTAGCCCCGTACCAAGAGACCCAGTACTTC
>TRBV6-5|.|TRBJ2-1|.
CASSYWSGWGNEQFF
TGTGCCAGCAGTTACTGGTCAGGGTGGGGGAATGAGCAGTTCTTC
>TRBV20-1|TRBD2|TRBJ2-1|.
CSARGGSSGSSYNEQFF
TGCAGTGCTAGAGGCGGGTCTAGCGGGAGCTCCTACAATGAGCAGTTCTTC
>TRBV20-1|TRBD1|TRBJ2-1|.
CSAYTGAQFF
TGCAGTGCTTATACAGGGGCGCAGTTCTTC
>TRBV20-1|.|TRBJ1-2|.
CSARDGNSLGYTF
TGCAGTGCTAGAGATGGGAACAGCCTTGGCTACACCTTC
>TRBV4-2|.|TRBJ2-7|.
CASSQVWGATSYEQYF
TGTGCCAGCAGCCAAGTGTGGGGGGCGACCTCCTACGAGCAGTACTTC
>TRBV20-1|TRBD1|TRBJ2-2|many
CSARDLRTGGNTGELFF
TGCAGTGCTAGAGATCTAAGGACAGGGGGTAACACCGGGGAGCTGTTTTTT
>TRBV3-1|TRBD2|TRBJ2-2|few
CASSQPGLAGTGELFF
TGTGCCAGCAGCCAACCGGGACTAGCGGGAACCGGGGAGCTGTTTTTT
>TRBV20-1|TRBD2|TRBJ2-1|.
CSAEGLAGGPPNEQFF
TGCAGTGCTGAGGGACTAGCGGGAGGGCCCCCCAATGAGCAGTTCTTC
>TRBV7-2|TRBD2|TRBJ2-7|.
CASSLSVRGVHEQYF
TGTGCCAGCAGCTTATCGGTACGGGGGGTCCACGAGCAGTACTTC
>TRBV12-3/TRBV12-4|.|TRBJ1-5|once
CASSFLGEDQPQHF
TGTGCCAGCAGTTTTCTGGGTGAGGATCAGCCCCAGCATTTT
>TRBV18|.|TRBJ2-6|few
CASSSYREDGANVLTF
TGTGCCAGCTCATCCTACAGGGAGGACGGGGCCAACGTCCTGACTTTC
>TRBV10-3|.|TRBJ1-1|.
CAISESSPSAGGTWEAFF
TGTGCCATCAGTGAGTCGAGCCCCTCCGCCGGGGGGACCTGGGAAGCTTTCTTT
>TRBV5-5|TRBD1|TRBJ2-5|.
CASTRDRGETQYF
TGTGCCAGCACCCGAGACAGGGGTGAGACCCAGTACTTC
>TRBV5-1|TRBD1|TRBJ2-2|.
CASSLIGQGNTGELFF
TGCGCCAGCAGCTTGATAGGACAGGGTAACACCGGGGAGCTGTTTTTT
>TRBV5-1|.|TRBJ2-7|.
CASSDAGQGTYEQYF
TGCGCCAGCAGCGACGCCGGGCAGGGGACCTACGAGCAGTACTTC
>TRBV10-3|.|TRBJ1-2|.
CAIQIPQTNYGYTF
TGTGCCATCCAGATCCCCCAGACTAACTATGGCTACACCTTC
>TRBV6-2/TRBV6-3|TRBD2|TRBJ2-6|few
CASSFGLAGVLTF
TGTGCCAGCAGTTTCGGGCTAGCGGGAGTCCTGACTTTC
>TRBV7-9|.|TRBJ1-5|.
CASSLANSYNQPQHF
TGTGCCAGCAGCTTAGCGAACAGCTACAATCAGCCCCAGCATTTT
>TRBV28|.|TRBJ1-2|.
CASSLENADPSNYGYTF
TGTGCCAGCAGTTTAGAGAACGCGGACCCCTCAAACTATGGCTACACCTTC
>TRBV20-1|TRBD1|TRBJ2-1|few
CSGRQGRGYNEQFF
TGCAGTGGGAGACAGGGTAGGGGGTACAATGAGCAGTTCTTC
>TRBV5-6|TRBD2|TRBJ2-7|few
CASSLVGSGSYEQYF
TGTGCCAGCAGCTTGGTCGGTAGCGGGAGTTACGAGCAGTACTTC
>TRBV19|.|TRBJ1-1|.
CASRGNRDTLEAEAFF
TGTGCCAGTAGAGGGAATAGAGACACGCTTGAGGCTGAAGCTTTCTTT
>TRBV28|.|TRBJ1-3|few
CASRKPGTSGNTIYF
TGTGCCAGCAGGAAGCCAGGGACCTCTGGAAACACCATATATTTT
>TRBV18|.|TRBJ2-1|.
CASSPGTNGFF
TGTGCCAGCTCACCAGGGACAAATGGGTTCTTC
>TRBV2|TRBD2|TRBJ2-1|.
CASSTSGGAFNEQFF
TGTGCCAGCAGTACTAGCGGGGGGGCCTTTAATGAGCAGTTCTTC
>TRBV20-1|.|TRBJ2-2|few
CSASRQRSNTNTGELFF
TGCAGTGCTTCGAGACAGAGAAGTAATACGAACACCGGGGAGCTGTTTTTT
>TRBV6-1|.|TRBJ2-7|.
CASKTGDYEQYF
TGTGCCAGCAAGACAGGTGACTACGAGCAGTACTTC
>TRBV5-5|.|TRBJ2-3|.
CAMGPGLLDTQYF
TGTGCCATGGGCCCGGGACTCCTAGATACGCAGTATTTT
>TRBV28|.|TRBJ2-3|few
CASSPLGVGTDTQYF
TGTGCCAGCAGTCCGCTGGGGGTTGGCACAGATACGCAGTATTTT
>TRBV29-1|.|TRBJ1-1|.
CSVRDTNTEAFF
TGCAGCGTGAGGGACACGAACACTGAAGCTTTCTTT
>TRBV9|.|TRBJ2-5|.
CANLSGQETQYF
TGTGCCAACCTTAGCGGCCAAGAGACCCAGTACTTC
>TRBV5-1|.|TRBJ2-5|few
CASSFGQDGETQYF
TGCGCCAGCAGCTTCGGGCAGGACGGGGAGACCCAGTACTTC
>TRBV5-1|.|TRBJ2-7|few
CASFRDKPYEQYF
TGCGCCAGTTTCCGGGACAAGCCCTACGAGCAGTACTTC
>TRBV19|.|TRBJ2-1|.
CASSMGFGVNNEQFF
TGTGCCAGTAGTATGGGGTTTGGGGTAAACAATGAGCAGTTCTTC
>TRBV12-3/TRBV12-4|TRBD2|TRBJ2-1|many
CASSRLAPRNEQFF
TGTGCCAGCAGCAGACTAGCGCCCAGGAATGAGCAGTTCTTC
>TRBV12-3/TRBV12-4|.|TRBJ2-1|few
CASSPPGVLYNEQFF
TGTGCCAGCAGTCCCCCAGGGGTTCTATACAATGAGCAGTTCTTC
>TRBV5-1|TRBD1|TRBJ1-1|.
CASSTGQGKNTEAFF
TGCGCCAGCAGCACGGGACAGGGGAAGAACACTGAAGCTTTCTTT
>TRBV5-1|.|TRBJ2-1|.
CASSFHRGSSYNEQFF
TGCGCCAGCAGCTTTCATAGGGGGAGCTCCTACAATGAGCAGTTCTTC